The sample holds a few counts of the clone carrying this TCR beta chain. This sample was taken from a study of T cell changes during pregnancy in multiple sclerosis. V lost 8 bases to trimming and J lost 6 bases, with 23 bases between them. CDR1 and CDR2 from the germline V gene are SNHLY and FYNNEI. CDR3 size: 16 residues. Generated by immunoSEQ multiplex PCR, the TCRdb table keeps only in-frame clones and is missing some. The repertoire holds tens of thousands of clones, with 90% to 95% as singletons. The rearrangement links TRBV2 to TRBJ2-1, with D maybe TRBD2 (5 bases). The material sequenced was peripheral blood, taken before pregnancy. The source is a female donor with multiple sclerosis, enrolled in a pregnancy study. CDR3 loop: CASQTRTRAASNEQFF. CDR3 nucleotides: TGTGCCAGCCAAACTAGAACCCGGGCAGCCTCCAATGAGCAGTTCTTC.